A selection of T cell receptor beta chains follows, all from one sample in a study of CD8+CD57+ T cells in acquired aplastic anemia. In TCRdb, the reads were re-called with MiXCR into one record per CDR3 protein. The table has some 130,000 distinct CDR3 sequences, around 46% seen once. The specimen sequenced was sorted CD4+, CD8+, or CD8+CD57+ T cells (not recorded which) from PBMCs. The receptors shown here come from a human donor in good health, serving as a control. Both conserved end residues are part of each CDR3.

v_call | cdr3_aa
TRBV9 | CASGGNNEQFF
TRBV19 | CASSPREHRAFF
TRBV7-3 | CVSSLQGGRYEQYF
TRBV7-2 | CASSGDIISYEQYF
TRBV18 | CASSPRTGVGSPLHF
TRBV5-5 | CASSTGDNSPLHF
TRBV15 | CATSRDNSEGYGYIF
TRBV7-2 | CASSPDQTGELFF
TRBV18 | CASSPPVRGQSGNTIYF
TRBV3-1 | CASKPAGTGKNTEAFF
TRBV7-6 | CASSLSRPSGGSYGYTF
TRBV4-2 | CASSPRLTGTDISYNEQLF
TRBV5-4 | CASSSGTLSYEQYF
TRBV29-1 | CSGEGAYGYTF
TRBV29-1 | CSVQDREGTEAFF
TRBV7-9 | CASSAGPTNTGELFF
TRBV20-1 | CSASDKPDRGAFF
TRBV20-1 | CSARGGRGANVLTF
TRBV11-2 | CASSLGAGTGATDTQYF
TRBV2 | CASSETDTGTREAFF
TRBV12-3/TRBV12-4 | CASSPDRAGGWNQETQYF
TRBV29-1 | CSVEDQGTGELFF
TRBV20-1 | CSATPGGLDEQFF
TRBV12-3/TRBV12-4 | CASSFDRGSTEAFF
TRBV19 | CASSILVGGRSPLHF
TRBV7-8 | CASSSRHGIHSPLHF
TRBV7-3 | CASSLIRGLFF
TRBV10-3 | CAISERENNSPLHF
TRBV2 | CASILGTDLSYNEQFF
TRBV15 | CATSRDPVEDYGYTF
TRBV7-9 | CASSLSPPTEAFF